The text below deals with one TCR beta chain. The antigen is not known. The data are from a study of OX40 agonist ivuxolimab in advanced cancers. Samples were taken at baseline and on day 1 of cycles 4 and 7. The repertoire was sequenced with immunoSEQ multiplex PCR; TCRdb's copy has only in-frame clones and lacks some. The sample contains about 98,000 clones, 70% to 90% of which appear only once. General study findings and limits: Expansion of clones was among the lowest in partial responders at 0.1-3.0 mg/kg. Specificity for antigen went undetermined in the expanded peripheral T cells. The authors also found low normalized T-cell clonal expansion in some nonresponders.

CDR3 size: 15 residues. Germline CDR1 SGHTA, CDR2 FQGNSA. Trimming took off 1 base at V and 0 bases at J, with 9 bases between the two ends. The chain couples TRBV7-2 to TRBJ1-1, with D unclear. The sequence was collected from an adult with an advanced solid tumor such as melanoma, head and neck, liver or kidney cancer. Specimen: CD4+ or CD8+ T cells sorted from blood, collected in a trial of the OX40 agonist ivuxolimab. The CDR3 sequence is CASSLVGQMNTEAFF. Here the CDR3 DNA reads TGTGCCAGCAGCTTAGTTGGGCAGATGAACACTGAAGCTTTCTTT.